This TCR beta chain was captured in a study of cytomegalovirus exposure and HLA in healthy donors (dated by TCRdb to about 2017). About the study as a whole: According to an earlier analysis of a few hundred of the donors, some 170 million T cells yielded approximately 120 million unique TCR beta sequences and more than 250 Gb of sequence data. An early release that covered 640 HLA-typed donors contained about 300 gigabases of sequencing data and tens of millions of unique TCR sequences. Of the roughly 400 genotyped donors, approximately 83% fell in the genetic ancestry cluster associated with self-reported Caucasian donors. The study aimed to test whether signatures of past pathogen exposure could be identified by cataloging public T cell receptors. The study profiled the T cell repertoires of hundreds of subjects by immunosequencing and related them to cytomegalovirus serostatus. A separate validation cohort of 90 to 150 different subjects was used in addition to the 666-subject first cohort. The study combined high-throughput TCR immunosequencing, statistical association of individual TCRs with disease status, and machine learning to predict cytomegalovirus infection status. A later analysis re-examined previously published TCR beta repertoires from more than 600 donors and added high-resolution HLA genotyping to investigate patterns of TCR occurrence. In the later analysis, no new phenotypic data were used to find candidate immune exposures; instead, reliance was placed on TCR beta sequences and their occurrence across donors. In an earlier analysis of 500 to 650 of the donors, high-throughput TCR beta sequencing was used to judge whether each TCR beta V gene segment behaved as functional or pseudogenic. Donor age, sex, ethnicity and CMV serostatus were compiled alongside the repertoire data. In a later genetic analysis, genome-wide SNP genotypes for about 60% of the 666 donors were used, and that subset was treated as a discovery cohort. All discovery cohort repertoires had been generated on a single sequencing platform. HLA typing included class I and class II loci at four-digit resolution. Typing coverage varied by locus: roughly 629-640 donors for A, B, C, DRB1 and DQB1; approximately 560 for DQA1; about 570 for DPA1; roughly 450 for DPB1. Five DR-DQ haplotypes were handled as single units for association and clustering, since linkage in the cohort was strong. Among about 370 genotyped donors of the cohort, an average of roughly 230,000 unique TCR beta nucleotide sequences was sequenced per donor, of which 15% to 20% were non-productive. Paper-wide results and their limitations: Assigning TCR associations to individual alleles was difficult when HLA alleles, especially DR and DQ, strongly co-occurred. An association between a missense DCLRE1C variant and V-gene and J-gene trimming of TCR beta chains was found in a later genetic analysis and replicated in an independent cohort. The classifier was reported to diagnose cytomegalovirus status with high specificity and sensitivity in both the original and validation cohorts. Several of the top co-occurrence clusters appeared to be linked to parvovirus B19, influenza, CMV and Epstein-Barr virus, according to a later analysis. The study listed approximately 150 TCR beta chains as associated with cytomegalovirus. Linkage disequilibrium might explain the correlated functional status among segregating V segments, but an unknown experimental factor could not be excluded. A later analysis found that HLA-associated TCR beta chains were more clonally expanded and had lower generation probabilities than equally common non-associated chains. Some IMGT-functional V segments, including TRBV6-2 and TRBV6-3, could not be distinguished by the 87-base-pair reads and were therefore excluded. A later genetic analysis reported fewer N-insertions in productive TCRs among donors in an Asian-associated ancestry cluster than the roughly 700-donor mean. Around 16 rarely observed V segments, including chromosome 9 orphons, were excluded from the earlier analysis of almost 600 of the donors because counts were too low. The authors suggested that the approach could potentially be generalized to other disease states and immunological phenotypes. Because HLA typing was unavailable for some donors at each locus, only the typed subset was used in association tests. A cluster of highly shared sequence variants was judged likely to be a technical artifact of the sequencing pipeline. For the cohort, immune exposure information was limited to CMV serostatus. While some public TCRs were present in many individuals, most TCR sequences turned up only very rarely across donors. The presence/absence analyses assumed that sequencing depth was roughly uniform across donors, and that assumption may not be true. Broadly in line with IMGT annotations, most TCR beta V segments showed up in productive rearrangements about 87% or about 30% of the time in an earlier analysis of around 550 of the donors. The cohort was sequenced for TCR beta chains only, and without alpha or paired-chain data the features that could be detected were limited. In vitro tests confirmed that three of the cytomegalovirus-associated TCR beta chains recognize cytomegalovirus antigens. Specific HLA alleles were associated with roughly 17,000 TCR beta sequences at a false discovery rate of 0.05 in a later analysis. Most CMV-associated TCR beta chains appeared to be HLA-restricted in a later analysis, and the HLA associations seemed to be driven largely by CMV exposure. A further reported finding was that TCR beta sequences accurately predicted the HLA-A and HLA-B alleles for most subjects in the first cohort. A later analysis found that TCR association rates varied across HLA loci, with DRB1 alleles showing the most associated TCRs and HLA-C alleles the fewest.

V is pared back by 7 bases and J by 5 bases, with 11 bases lying between the germline termini. From the cysteine through the phenylalanine, the CDR3 covers 13 amino acids. Of all the DNA, just the CDR3 is kept, 39 bases in frame from base 1. From the germline V gene (reference sequence), CDR1 is WNHNN and CDR2 is SYGVQD. Notes on this clone: Its recognized antigen is unknown. One base away there is no much larger clone; base qualities are not given.

Library preparation used the immunoSEQ multiplex PCR assay. A mixture of 60 forward primers for TCR Vbeta segments and 13 reverse primers for TCR Jbeta segments was used in the multiplex PCR. A multiplex PCR assay on genomic DNA amplified the CDR3 region of rearranged TCR beta genes. On the Illumina HiSeq System, the amplified TCR beta libraries were sequenced as 87-base-pair reads. For the original study's pipeline: A later analysis tallied about 77 million unique TCR beta chains across the 650 to 750 repertoires, and around 10 million of those chains were shared by two or more donors. To remove PCR and sequencing errors, raw reads were error-corrected and collapsed into unique sequences using a nearest-neighbor algorithm that merged closely related sequences. CDR3 sequences were aligned to IMGT reference sequences to assign V, D and J gene segments. For a sequence to be retained, a match of at least six nucleotides to both a V gene segment and a J gene segment was required. A rearrangement counted as productive if the CDR3 had no stop codons and remained in frame with V and J, and every other rearrangement counted as non-productive. CDR3 was defined according to IMGT convention as the region running from the second conserved V-encoded cysteine to the conserved J-encoded phenylalanine. In an earlier analysis of just under 600 of the donors, sequences lacking an unambiguous match to a single V gene segment were excluded. In an earlier analysis of about 590 of the donors, a V segment was called functional when productive rearrangements were above 56.7%, and segregating when the standard deviation between donors exceeded 5%. A statistical classification framework was built for diagnosing cytomegalovirus status from the catalog of TCR beta chain sequences. In a later analysis, V and J genes were assigned by comparing TCR nucleotide sequences against IMGT/GENE-DB human TR gene sequences. A later analysis assigned CDR3 sequences and most-parsimonious VDJ recombination scenarios with the TCRdist pipeline. In a later analysis, every TCR beta chain was defined by the combination of its CDR3 amino acid sequence and its V-gene family, and reads without a unique V-gene family were dropped. In a later analysis, fewer than 600 highly shared, low-generation-probability nucleotide sequences were removed to address suspected cross-contamination and a sequencing artifact. For each public chain, a later analysis derived a clonal expansion index from normalized ranks of inferred template counts within each repertoire. A later analysis computed generation probabilities with a VDJ recombination model fitted to out-of-frame rearrangements, and checked the results against IGoR. A later analysis scored TCR-TCR, TCR-HLA and TCR-CMV co-occurrence with hypergeometric tests, applying a repertoire-size bias correction to TCR pairs. In a later analysis, false discovery rates were estimated by permuting HLA or CMV assignments 20 times. A later analysis grouped co-occurring TCRs with DBSCAN, adding TCRdist sequence similarity when clustering within HLA-allele-positive subsets. Repertoires with fewer than 30,000 or more than 120,000 public chains, plus five repertoires with anomalous nucleotide sharing, were excluded from co-occurrence clustering. TCRdb re-hosts the immuneACCESS table, in-frame sequences only. Its copies lack some clones; in the studies checked, an unresolved V gene accounts for under half of them, and the cause for the rest is not known. V, J and clone size are taken as reported in that table, and D and trimming were inferred from the DNA itself. This sample lists around 94,000 clones; around 84% were detected once. The ten most abundant clones make up under 2.5% of the sample.

The cohort consisted of 600 to 700 healthy bone marrow donors. At the time of sampling, every cohort member was nominally healthy, though immune exposures that went unrecorded were likely present. The donor was CMV seronegative and was included in the group of a few hundred seronegative cohort members. A peripheral blood sample was provided by each donor, and peripheral blood mononuclear cells were used for TCR beta sequencing. The Qiagen DNeasy Blood Extraction Kit was used to extract genomic DNA from the blood cell samples. The source of this sequence is a man younger than 30 in good health and CMV-seronegative. The sequence links TRBV10-1 to TRBJ2-2; the D gene is not confidently resolved. Input material: PBMCs. The sequenced DNA: TGCGCCAGCACCCTCGGTGGTACCGGGGAGCTGTTTTTT. This sequence encodes CASTLGGTGELFF.